This T cell receptor (beta chain) was recorded in a study of cytotoxic CD8 clonotypes in ibrutinib-treated CLL. Study-level background: Overall, around 25 responses were partial and 2 complete; following median roughly 68 months, roughly 15 patients stayed remitted and about 12 progressed. Investigators collected response samples after a median around 12 months of treatment, range 6 to 36.

The method was immunoSEQ multiplex PCR; TCRdb's version includes in-frame clones alone and lacks a portion of them. The sample contains around 330,000 clones, 67% of which appear only once. Trimming took 0 bases from V and 7 from J; bases not matched to a gene: 8. CDR3 size: 18 residues. The germline V gene has CDR1 SGHNT and CDR2 YYREEE (reference sequence). As to this clone: Its target is not known.

Study-wide points: In comparison with age-matched healthy donors, baseline clonality was higher and tracked circulating CD8+ T-cell counts. Once treatment began, public clonotypes, which were uncommon, contracted or stayed stable.

This sequence was found in a human donor with chronic lymphocytic leukemia. The V and J genes are TRBV5-4 and TRBJ2-3; 16 bases align to TRBD2. This material consisted of PBMCs, taken after 36 months of ibrutinib treatment. CDR3 amino acids: CASSLAMGLAGGPYTQYF. The CDR3 coding sequence is TGTGCCAGCAGCTTGGCTATGGGACTAGCGGGGGGGCCATATACGCAGTATTTT.